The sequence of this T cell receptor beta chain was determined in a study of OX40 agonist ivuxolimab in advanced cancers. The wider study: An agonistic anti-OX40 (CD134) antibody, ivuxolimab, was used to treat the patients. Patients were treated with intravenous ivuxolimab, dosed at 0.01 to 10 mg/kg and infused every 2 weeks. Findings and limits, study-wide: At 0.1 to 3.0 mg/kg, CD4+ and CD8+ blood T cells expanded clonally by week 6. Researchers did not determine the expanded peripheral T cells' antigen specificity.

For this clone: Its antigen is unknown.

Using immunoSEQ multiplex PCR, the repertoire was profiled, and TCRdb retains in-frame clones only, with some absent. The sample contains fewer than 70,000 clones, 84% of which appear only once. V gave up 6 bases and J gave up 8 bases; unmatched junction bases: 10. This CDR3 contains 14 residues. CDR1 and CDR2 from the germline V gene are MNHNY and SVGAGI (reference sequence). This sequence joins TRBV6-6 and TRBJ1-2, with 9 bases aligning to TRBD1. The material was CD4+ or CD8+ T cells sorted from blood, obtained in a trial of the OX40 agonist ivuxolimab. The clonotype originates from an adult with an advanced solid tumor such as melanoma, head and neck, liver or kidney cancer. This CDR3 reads CASSRGQGTGGYTF. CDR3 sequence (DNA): TGTGCCAGCAGCAGAGGACAGGGGACGGGAGGCTACACCTTC.